The TCR beta chain described here comes from a study of control samples from healthy donors and cancer patients. Only in-frame clones appear in the TCRdb table, and some are missing; sequencing was by immunoSEQ multiplex PCR. The sample includes tens of thousands of clones, roughly 90% of them seen just once. Between the trimmed V and J ends, which lost 0 bases and 3 bases, there was a span of 14 bases. The CDR3 extends over 17 amino acids. The germline CDR1 and CDR2 sequences are LGHNA and YSLEER. The specimen sequenced was blood. The receptor's source is a woman aged 70-85 years in good health. The rearrangement links TRBV4-3 to TRBJ2-2; D remains unclear. In nucleotides, the CDR3 is TGCGCCAGCAGCCAAGAGGCTCCAGGCCTTTACACCGGGGAGCTGTTTTTT. It is translated as CASSQEAPGLYTGELFF.